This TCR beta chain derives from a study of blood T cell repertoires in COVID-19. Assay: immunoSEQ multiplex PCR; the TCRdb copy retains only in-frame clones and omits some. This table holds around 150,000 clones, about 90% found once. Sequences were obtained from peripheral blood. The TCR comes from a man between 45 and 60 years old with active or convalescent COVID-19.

The CDR3 region has the DNA TGTGCCAGCAGTCTACTGACAGGGGGGAACACTGAAGCTTTCTTT. Amino acids: CASSLLTGGNTEAFF. V is TRBV28 and J is TRBJ1-1; 9 bases are a match to TRBD1. The CDR3 loop spans 15 amino acids. Trimming removed 5 bases from V and 1 base from J; junction bases left unmatched: 5. The germline V gene encodes CDR1 MDHEN and CDR2 SYDVKM.